This T cell receptor (beta chain) was identified in a study of blood T cell repertoires in COVID-19. About the study: Donors in the United States, Italy and Spain gave samples during acute or convalescent COVID-19. PBMCs, B-cell-depleted T cells, or T cells were the source of the cDNA or gDNA that made up the material.

Methods used by the authors: Amplification of reference gene primers was used by the study to estimate nucleated cell counts. Method: immunoSEQ multiplex PCR; TCRdb's copy keeps in-frame clones and lacks some. For V, J and clone size, that table is used; D and trimming come from the DNA. The sample has about 95,000 clones, approximately 88% seen once. The CDR3 consists of 16 residues. V gave up 4 bases and J gave up 5 bases, with 17 bases separating them. Germline V lookup: CDR1 KGHSH, CDR2 LQKENI. Material for sequencing was peripheral blood. V is TRBV18 and J is TRBJ1-4; D is uncertain. The clonotype comes from a woman in her 70s with acute or convalescent COVID-19. CDR3 sequence reads: CASSHRGPGKNEKLFF. The CDR3 DNA is TGTGCCAGCTCACACAGAGGGCCAGGAAAAAATGAAAAACTGTTTTTT.